These 22 T cell receptor beta chains share one sample of origin, sequenced in a study of post-analysis software for immune sequencing data. Study results and caveats: Five TRBV segments occurring more often in patients than controls included TRBV5-6, TRBV5-1 and TRBV20-1.

TCR beta libraries were prepared from cDNA with unique molecular identifiers. TCRdb independently ran MiXCR on the PCR reads; one entry per CDR3 protein. The table records fewer than 700,000 distinct CDR3 sequences, roughly 45% of them present only once. No antigen has been assigned to these receptors. Sequenced sample: blood. Receptors originate from a girl aged 5-17 years with multiple sclerosis.

This clonotype was counted between two and nine times. One end of the junction fails to match germline, which may point to a read error. The chain joins TRBV5-1 to TRBJ2-1; D is unclear. The CDR3 has 15 residues. Looked up from germline, CDR1 is SGHRS and CDR2 is YFSETQ. The CDR3 sequence is CASRRGFSSNNEQFF. The CDR3 coding sequence is TGCGCCTCCCGACGAGGCTTCTCCTCCAACAATGAGCAGTTCTTC.

This clonotype was seen only a few times. In DNA, the CDR3 is TGTGCCAGCCGTGAGGGGGAGGATGGCTACACCTTC. Protein product: CASREGEDGYTF. The genes are TRBV6-6 and TRBJ1-2, with D perhaps TRBD1 (6 bases). The V and J ends lost 8 bases and 6 bases respectively, with 13 bases between them. The germline V gene encodes CDR1 MNHNY and CDR2 SVGAGI (reference sequence). The CDR3 sequence is 12 residues long.

This chain uses TRBV6-5 with TRBJ2-7; 8 bases fit TRBD2. Germline V gene sequence: CDR1 MNHEY, CDR2 SVGAGI. Unmatched junction bases numbered 12, after V lost 5 bases and J lost 3 bases. This CDR3 is 16 amino acids long. As DNA, the CDR3 is TGTGCCAGCAGTCCTCTGAAGGGCGGGGGGTTCTACGAGCAGTACTTC. Amino acids: CASSPLKGGGFYEQYF.

A few counts support this clonotype. This rearrangement joins TRBV12-3 or TRBV12-4 to TRBJ2-3; D gene uncertain. V gave up 6 bases and J gave up 3 bases, with 10 bases separating them. The length of the CDR3 is 13 residues. CDR3 sequence (DNA): TGTGCCAGCAGGCTTTCTGCTACAGATACGCAGTATTTT. Translating it yields CASRLSATDTQYF.

V is TRBV20-1 and J is TRBJ1-2; D is possibly TRBD1 (5 bases). The CDR3 is 15 amino acids. V lost 0 bases and J 0 bases, leaving 11 bases between the germline ends. Looked up from germline, CDR1 is DFQATT and CDR2 is SNEGSKA (reference sequence). This CDR3 is CSARDPTESNYGYTF. Written as DNA, the CDR3 is TGCAGTGCTAGAGATCCGACAGAGTCTAACTATGGCTACACCTTC.

The gene calls are TRBV20-1 and TRBJ2-5, with a possible D match to TRBD2 (6 bases). Near its end, the DNA agrees better with TRBJ2-7, so the J call may be wrong. Germline CDR1 and CDR2: DFQATT and SNEGSKA (reference sequence). The CDR3 length is 14 residues. DNA for the CDR3: TGCAGTGCCCGCCCCCCCGGACTAACCTACGAGCAGTACTTC. Its protein product is CSARPPGLTYEQYF.

The chain combines TRBV13 with TRBJ2-1, with no clear D. The CDR3 loop spans 13 amino acids. Per the germline V gene, CDR1 is PRHDT and CDR2 is FYEKMQ (reference sequence). Trimming took off 3 bases at V and 7 bases at J, with 10 bases between the two ends. CDR3 DNA: TGTGCCAGCAGCTTCCCCGGTTCGAATGAGCAGTTCTTC. Translation: CASSFPGSNEQFF.

The chain employs TRBV12-3 or TRBV12-4 and TRBJ1-5, with D possibly being TRBD1 (5 bases). The CDR3 length is 14 residues. Between the trimmed V and J ends, which lost 5 bases and 5 bases, there was a span of 13 bases. DNA of the CDR3: TGTGCCAGCAGTCCGGGGGGGGTGTATCAGCCCCAGCATTTT. Translating gives CASSPGGVYQPQHF.

The chain is built from TRBV7-2 and TRBJ1-2; 11 nucleotides align to TRBD1. CDR1 is SGHTA, CDR2 FQGNSA, per germline. V shed 5 bases, J shed 6 bases, and the junction held 8 bases outside the gene matches. CDR3 length equals 15 residues. The CDR3 spells CASSVGTGGRDGYTF. The DNA for the CDR3 is TGTGCCAGCAGCGTCGGGACAGGGGGAAGAGATGGCTACACCTTC.

The CDR3 bases are TGTGCCAGCGGGATTGCTGAAGCTTTCTTT. It yields the protein CASGIAEAFF. This sequence joins TRBV2 and TRBJ1-1; no clear D. V dropped 8 bases and J dropped 6 bases, with 7 bases sitting between them. This CDR3 has 10 amino acids. CDR1 is SNHLY, CDR2 FYNNEI, per germline.

This clonotype was picked up one time. The genes are TRBV6-5 and TRBJ1-6; no clear D gene. This CDR3 has 17 amino acids. Per the germline V gene, CDR1 is MNHEY and CDR2 is SVGAGI. The germline V and J ends were trimmed by 2 bases and 0 bases, with 11 bases remaining between them. CDR3 in amino acids: CASSYVVGSSYNSPLHF. CDR3 nucleotides: TGTGCCAGCAGTTACGTCGTAGGGAGCTCCTATAATTCACCCCTCCACTTT.

This clonotype was detected only a few times. Written as DNA, the CDR3 is TGTGCCAGCAGTTTAGTCGGTCTCGAGAACACCGGGGAGCTGTTTTTT. Translating gives CASSLVGLENTGELFF. The genes are TRBV12-3 or TRBV12-4 and TRBJ2-2; D uncertain. V was shortened by 1 base and J by 1 base, with 10 bases between the two germline ends. The CDR3 runs to 16 residues.

The chain employs TRBV6-4 and TRBJ2-1; D possibly corresponds to TRBD2 (5 bases). The CDR3 extends over 13 amino acids. Germline CDR1 and CDR2: MRHNA and SNTAGT. Trimming removed 3 bases from V and 5 bases from J, with 8 bases in between. The CDR3 here is CASSEGDNNEQFF. The CDR3 nucleotides are TGTGCCAGCAGTGAGGGAGACAACAATGAGCAGTTCTTC.

This clonotype was seen more than once but under ten times. J is TRBJ2-5 and V is TRBV12-3 or TRBV12-4; a possible D gene is TRBD1 (5 bases). The DNA end is more similar to TRBJ2-7, so the J call may be wrong. CDR3 size: 13 residues. CDR3 region: CASSLGRGHEQYF. In nucleotides, the CDR3 is TGTGCCAGCAGTTTAGGAAGGGGCCACGAGCAGTACTTC.

V gene TRBV12-3 or TRBV12-4 combines with J gene TRBJ1-4; D may be TRBD1 (5 bases). This CDR3 is built from 15 residues. Trimming removed 5 bases from V and 6 bases from J, with 16 bases in between. CDR3: CASSPRRGVDEKLFF. In DNA form, the CDR3 reads TGTGCCAGCAGTCCTCGAAGAGGGGTAGATGAAAAACTGTTTTTT.

This sequence joins TRBV24-1 and TRBJ2-1; 12 nucleotides line up with TRBD2. V lost 4 bases, J lost 4 bases, and 7 bases stayed unmatched. CDR1 and CDR2 from the germline V gene are KGHDR and SFDVKD. The CDR3 is made up of 17 amino acids. CDR3 sequence: CATSESRTSGAYNEQFF. The CDR3 DNA follows: TGTGCCACCAGTGAATCCCGGACTAGCGGGGCTTACAATGAGCAGTTCTTC.

The chain uses TRBV20-1 and TRBJ1-3; D gene ambiguous. V gave up 3 bases and J gave up 0 bases, with 6 bases separating them. This CDR3 has 13 amino acids. Germline assignment: CDR1 DFQATT and CDR2 SNEGSKA (reference sequence). The CDR3 loop is CSARYSSGNTIYF. DNA of the CDR3: TGCAGTGCTAGGTATAGCTCTGGAAACACCATATATTTT.

This clonotype came up a few times. The J gene is TRBJ1-5, the V gene TRBV7-6, with D unresolved. Trimming stripped 5 bases from V and 3 bases from J, with 11 bases between. CDR3 length equals 14 residues. Germline V gives CDR1 SGHVS, CDR2 FNYEAQ. The CDR3: CASSVGPSNQPQHF. The CDR3 DNA sequence: TGTGCCAGCAGCGTTGGACCTTCCAATCAGCCCCAGCATTTT.

The chain carries TRBV4-2 and TRBJ2-3, with D perhaps matching TRBD2 (7 bases). Trimming left V 4 bases short and J 2 bases short, with 16 bases between. CDR3 length equals 16 residues. CDR1 is LGHNA, CDR2 YNFKEQ, per germline. CDR3 protein: CASSPLRGGTTDTQYF. The DNA of the CDR3 is TGTGCCAGCAGCCCCCTGAGGGGGGGAACCACAGATACGCAGTATTTT.

This clonotype was observed a few times. V usage is TRBV5-6 and J usage is TRBJ2-5; D not resolved. The CDR3 is 14 residues long. Between the trimmed V and J ends, which lost 0 bases and 4 bases, there was a span of 10 bases. Germline V gene lookup returns CDR1 SGHDT and CDR2 YYEEEE. CDR3 amino acids: CASSLADPRETQYF. The CDR3 region has the DNA TGTGCCAGCAGCTTGGCCGACCCCAGAGAGACCCAGTACTTC. The full variable domain, in which reference TRBV5-6 and TRBJ2-5 provide the parts outside the CDR3, is DAGVTQSPTHLIKTRGQQVTLRCSPKSGHDTVSWYQQALGQGPQFIFQYYEEEERQRGNFPDRFSGHQFPNYSSELNVNALLLGDSALYLCASSLADPRETQYFGPGTRLLVL.

In its sample, this clonotype was seen a few times. The rearrangement joins TRBV5-4 to TRBJ2-5; D is unresolved. V lost 0 bases and J lost 5, with 11 bases in between. CDR1 is SGHNT and CDR2 is YYREEE in the germline V gene (reference sequence). The CDR3 is 14 amino acids. CDR3 loop: CASSLGSATETQYF. CDR3 DNA sequence: TGTGCCAGCAGCTTGGGTTCCGCCACGGAGACCCAGTACTTC.

In this sample, this clonotype turned up a few times. V and J are TRBV12-3 or TRBV12-4 and TRBJ2-1, with 10 positions matching TRBD1. This CDR3 comprises 15 residues. The ends lost 4 bases at V and 3 bases at J; junction bases unmatched: 3. CDR3 DNA: TGTGCCAGCAGTTCCTGGACAGGGGGCTACAATGAGCAGTTCTTC. Translating gives CASSSWTGGYNEQFF.